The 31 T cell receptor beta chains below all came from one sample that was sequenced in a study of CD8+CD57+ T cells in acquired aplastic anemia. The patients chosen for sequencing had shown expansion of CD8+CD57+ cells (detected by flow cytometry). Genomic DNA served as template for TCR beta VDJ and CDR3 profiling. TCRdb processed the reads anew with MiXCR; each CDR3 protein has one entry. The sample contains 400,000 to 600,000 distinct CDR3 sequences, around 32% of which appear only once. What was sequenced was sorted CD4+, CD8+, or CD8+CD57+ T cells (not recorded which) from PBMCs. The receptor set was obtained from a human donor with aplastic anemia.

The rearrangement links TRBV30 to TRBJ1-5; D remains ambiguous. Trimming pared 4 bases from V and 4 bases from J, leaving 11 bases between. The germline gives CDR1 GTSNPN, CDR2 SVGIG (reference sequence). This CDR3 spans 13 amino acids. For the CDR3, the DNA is TGTGCCTGGACAAAGTCGGGGAATCAGCCCCAGCATTTT. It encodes CAWTKSGNQPQHF.

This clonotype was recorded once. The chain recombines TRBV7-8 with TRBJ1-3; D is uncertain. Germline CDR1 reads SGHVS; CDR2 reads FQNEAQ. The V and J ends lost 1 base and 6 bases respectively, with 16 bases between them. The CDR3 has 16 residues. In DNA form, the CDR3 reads TGTGCCAGCAGCTTAGACCCCAGAGGCGGTGAAAACACCATATATTTT. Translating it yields CASSLDPRGGENTIYF.

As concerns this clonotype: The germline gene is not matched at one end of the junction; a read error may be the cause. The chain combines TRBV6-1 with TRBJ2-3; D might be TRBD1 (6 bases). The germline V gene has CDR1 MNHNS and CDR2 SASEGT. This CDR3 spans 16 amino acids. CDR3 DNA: TGTGCCAGCAGGGAAGCCCCCCAGGGGAGCACAGATACGCAGTATTTT. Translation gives CASREAPQGSTDTQYF.

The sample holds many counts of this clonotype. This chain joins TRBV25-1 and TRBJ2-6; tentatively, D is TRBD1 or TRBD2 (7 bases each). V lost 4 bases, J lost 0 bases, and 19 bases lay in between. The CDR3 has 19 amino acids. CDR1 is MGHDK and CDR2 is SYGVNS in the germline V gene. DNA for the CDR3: TGTGCCAGCAGTGGATCTAGACAGGGAGGGGGCTCTGGGGCCAACGTCCTGACTTTC. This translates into CASSGSRQGGGSGANVLTF.

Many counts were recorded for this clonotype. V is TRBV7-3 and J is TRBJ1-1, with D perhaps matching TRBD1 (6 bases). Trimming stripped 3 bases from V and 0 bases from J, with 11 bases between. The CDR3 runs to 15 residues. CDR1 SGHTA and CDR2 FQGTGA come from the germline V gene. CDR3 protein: CASSFNGQMNTEAFF. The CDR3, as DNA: TGTGCCAGCAGCTTCAACGGACAGATGAACACTGAAGCTTTCTTT.

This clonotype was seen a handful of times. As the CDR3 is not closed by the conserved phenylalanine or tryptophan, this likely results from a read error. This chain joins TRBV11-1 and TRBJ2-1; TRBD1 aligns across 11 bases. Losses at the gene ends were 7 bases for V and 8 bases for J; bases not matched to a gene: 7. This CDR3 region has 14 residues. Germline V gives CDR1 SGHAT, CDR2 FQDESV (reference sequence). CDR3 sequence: CASTGQGARYEQFC. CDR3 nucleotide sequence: TGTGCCAGCACCGGACAGGGGGCGCGGTATGAGCAGTTCTGC.

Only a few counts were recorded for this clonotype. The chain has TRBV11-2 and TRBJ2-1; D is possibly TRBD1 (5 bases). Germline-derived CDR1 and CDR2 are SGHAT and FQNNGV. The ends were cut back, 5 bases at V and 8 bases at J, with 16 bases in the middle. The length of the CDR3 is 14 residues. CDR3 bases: TGTGCCAGCAGCCTCGGCAGGGTCTCTTATGAGCAGTTCTTC. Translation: CASSLGRVSYEQFF. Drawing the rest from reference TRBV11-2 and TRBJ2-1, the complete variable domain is EAGVAQSPRYKIIEKRQSVAFWCNPISGHATLYWYQQILGQGPKLLIQFQNNGVVDDSQLPKDRFSAERLKGVDSTLKIQPAKLEDSAVYLCASSLGRVSYEQFFGPGTRLTVL.

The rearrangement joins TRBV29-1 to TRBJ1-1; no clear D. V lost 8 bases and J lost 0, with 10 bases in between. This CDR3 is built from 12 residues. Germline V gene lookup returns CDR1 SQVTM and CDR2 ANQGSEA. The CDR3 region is CSTESMNTEAFF. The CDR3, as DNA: TGCAGCACGGAAAGTATGAACACTGAAGCTTTCTTT.

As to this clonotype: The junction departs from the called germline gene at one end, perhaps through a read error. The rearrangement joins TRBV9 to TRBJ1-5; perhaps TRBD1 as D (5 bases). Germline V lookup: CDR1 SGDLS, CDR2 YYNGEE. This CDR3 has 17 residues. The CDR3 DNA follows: TGTGCCAGCAGCTTAGAAGGCGGGAGGGACTACAATGAGCCCCAGCATTTT. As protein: CASSLEGGRDYNEPQHF. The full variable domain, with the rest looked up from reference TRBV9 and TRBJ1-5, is DSGVTQTPKHLITATGQRVTLRCSPRSGDLSVYWYQQSLDQGLQFLIQYYNGEERAKGNILERFSAQQFPDLHSELNLSSLELGDSALYFCASSLEGGRDYNEPQHFGDGTRLSIL.

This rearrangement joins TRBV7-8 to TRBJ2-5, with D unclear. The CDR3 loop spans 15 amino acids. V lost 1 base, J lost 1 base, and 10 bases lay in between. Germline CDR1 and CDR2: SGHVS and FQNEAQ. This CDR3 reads CASSLVLGSQETQYF. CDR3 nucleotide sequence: TGTGCCAGCAGCTTAGTTTTGGGCTCCCAAGAGACCCAGTACTTC.

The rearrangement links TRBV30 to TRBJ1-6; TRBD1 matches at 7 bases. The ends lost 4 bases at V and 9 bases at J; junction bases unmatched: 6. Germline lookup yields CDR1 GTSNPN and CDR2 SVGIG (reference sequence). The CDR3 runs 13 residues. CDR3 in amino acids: CAWTVRGSSPLHF. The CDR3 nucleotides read TGTGCCTGGACCGTCAGGGGGTCTTCACCCCTCCACTTT.

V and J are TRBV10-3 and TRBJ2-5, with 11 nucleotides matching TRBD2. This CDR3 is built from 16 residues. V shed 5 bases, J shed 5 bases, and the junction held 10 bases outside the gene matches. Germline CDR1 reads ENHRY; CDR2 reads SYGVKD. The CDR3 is CAISKTSGNVNETQYF. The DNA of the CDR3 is TGTGCCATCAGTAAGACTAGCGGGAACGTCAATGAGACCCAGTACTTC.

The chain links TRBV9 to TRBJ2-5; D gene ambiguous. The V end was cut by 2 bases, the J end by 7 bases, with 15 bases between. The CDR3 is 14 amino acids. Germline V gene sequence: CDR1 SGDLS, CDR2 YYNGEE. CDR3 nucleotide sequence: TGTGCCAGCAGCGTCGCCCCCAGTCGAGGGACCCAGTACTTC. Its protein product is CASSVAPSRGTQYF.

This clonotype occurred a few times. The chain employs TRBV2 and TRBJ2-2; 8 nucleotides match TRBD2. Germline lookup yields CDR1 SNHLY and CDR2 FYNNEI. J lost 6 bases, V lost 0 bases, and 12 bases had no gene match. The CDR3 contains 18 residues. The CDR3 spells CASSEARAGAGSPGELFF. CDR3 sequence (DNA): TGTGCCAGCAGTGAAGCGCGAGCGGGAGCAGGGAGCCCCGGGGAGCTGTTTTTT.

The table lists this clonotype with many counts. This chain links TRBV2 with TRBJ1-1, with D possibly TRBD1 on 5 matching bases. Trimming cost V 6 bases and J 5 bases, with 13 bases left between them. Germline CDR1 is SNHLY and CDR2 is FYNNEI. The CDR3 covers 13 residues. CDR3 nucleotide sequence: TGTGCCAGCAGCCGTCCGGGGCGGACTGAAGCTTTCTTT. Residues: CASSRPGRTEAFF.

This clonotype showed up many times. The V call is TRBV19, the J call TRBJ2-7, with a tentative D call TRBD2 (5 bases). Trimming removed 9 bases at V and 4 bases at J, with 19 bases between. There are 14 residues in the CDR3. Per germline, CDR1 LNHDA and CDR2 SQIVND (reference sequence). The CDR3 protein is CASRTSSSSYEQYF. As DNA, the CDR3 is TGTGCCAGCAGGACTTCCAGCTCAAGTTACGAGCAGTACTTC.

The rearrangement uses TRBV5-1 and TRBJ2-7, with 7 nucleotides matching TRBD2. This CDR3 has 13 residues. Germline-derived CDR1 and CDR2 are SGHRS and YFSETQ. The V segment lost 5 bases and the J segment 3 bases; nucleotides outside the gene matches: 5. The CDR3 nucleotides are TGCGCCAGCAGTCCCAGCGGGAACTACGAGCAGTACTTC. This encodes CASSPSGNYEQYF.

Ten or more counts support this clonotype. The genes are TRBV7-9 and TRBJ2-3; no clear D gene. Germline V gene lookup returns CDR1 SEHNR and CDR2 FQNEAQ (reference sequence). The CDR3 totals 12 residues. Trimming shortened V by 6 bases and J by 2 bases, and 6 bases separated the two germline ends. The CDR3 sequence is CASSWITDTQYF. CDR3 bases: TGTGCCAGCAGTTGGATCACAGATACGCAGTATTTT.

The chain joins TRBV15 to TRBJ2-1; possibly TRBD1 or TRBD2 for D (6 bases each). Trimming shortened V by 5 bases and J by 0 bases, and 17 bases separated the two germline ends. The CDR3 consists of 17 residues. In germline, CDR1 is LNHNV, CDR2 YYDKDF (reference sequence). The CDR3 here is CATSLRGRGASYNEQFF. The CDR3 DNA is TGTGCCACCAGCCTACGGGGAAGGGGGGCCTCCTACAATGAGCAGTTCTTC.

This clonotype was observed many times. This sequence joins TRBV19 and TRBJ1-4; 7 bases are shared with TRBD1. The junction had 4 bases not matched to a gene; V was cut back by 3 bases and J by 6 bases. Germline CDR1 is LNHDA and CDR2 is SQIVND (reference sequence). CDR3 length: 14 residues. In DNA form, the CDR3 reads TGTGCCAGTAGTATGACAGGGTTGGATGAAAAACTGTTTTTT. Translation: CASSMTGLDEKLFF.

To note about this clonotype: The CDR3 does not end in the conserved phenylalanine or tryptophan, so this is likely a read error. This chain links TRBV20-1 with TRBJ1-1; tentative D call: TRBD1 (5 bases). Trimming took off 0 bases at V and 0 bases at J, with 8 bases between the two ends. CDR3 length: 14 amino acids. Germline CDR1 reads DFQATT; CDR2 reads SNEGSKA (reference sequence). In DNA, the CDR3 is TGCAGTGCTAGAGACCGGGGGGTGAACACTGAAGCTTTCCTT. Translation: CSARDRGVNTEAFL.

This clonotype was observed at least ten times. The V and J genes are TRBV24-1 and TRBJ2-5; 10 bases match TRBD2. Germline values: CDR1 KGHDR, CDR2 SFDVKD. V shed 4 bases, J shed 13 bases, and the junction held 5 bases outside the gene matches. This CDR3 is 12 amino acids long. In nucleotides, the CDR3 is TGTGCCACCAGTGAAACTAGCGGGAACACGTACTTC. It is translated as CATSETSGNTYF.

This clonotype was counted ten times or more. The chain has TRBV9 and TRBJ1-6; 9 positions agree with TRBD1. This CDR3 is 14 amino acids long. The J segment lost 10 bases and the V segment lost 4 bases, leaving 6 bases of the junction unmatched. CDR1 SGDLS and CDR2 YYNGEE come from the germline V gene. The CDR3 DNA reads TGTGCCAGCAGCCCAACAGGGGGCGGATCACCCCTCCACTTT. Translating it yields CASSPTGGGSPLHF.

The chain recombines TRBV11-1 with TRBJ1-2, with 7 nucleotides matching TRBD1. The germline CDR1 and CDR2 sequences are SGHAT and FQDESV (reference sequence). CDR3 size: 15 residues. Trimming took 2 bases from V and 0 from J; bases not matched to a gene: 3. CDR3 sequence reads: CASSLPTGTNYGYTF. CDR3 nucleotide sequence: TGTGCCAGCAGCTTACCGACAGGGACTAACTATGGCTACACCTTC.

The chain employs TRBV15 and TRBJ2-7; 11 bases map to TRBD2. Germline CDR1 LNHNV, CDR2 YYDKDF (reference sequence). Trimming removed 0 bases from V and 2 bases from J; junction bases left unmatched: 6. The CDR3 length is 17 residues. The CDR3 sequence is CATSRDPIAGGTYEQYF. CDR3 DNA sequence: TGTGCCACCAGCAGAGACCCTATAGCGGGGGGGACCTACGAGCAGTACTTC.

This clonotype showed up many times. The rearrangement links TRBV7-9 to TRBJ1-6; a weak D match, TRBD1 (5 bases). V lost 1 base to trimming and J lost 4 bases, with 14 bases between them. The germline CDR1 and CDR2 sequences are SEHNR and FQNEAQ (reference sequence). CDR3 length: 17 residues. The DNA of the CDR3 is TGTGCCAGCAGCTTAGGACGGGGCAGTAGTTATAATTCACCCCTCCACTTT. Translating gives CASSLGRGSSYNSPLHF.

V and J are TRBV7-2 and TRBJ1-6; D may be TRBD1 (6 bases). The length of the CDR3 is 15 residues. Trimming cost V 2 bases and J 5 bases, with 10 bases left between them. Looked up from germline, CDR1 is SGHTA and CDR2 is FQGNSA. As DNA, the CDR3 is TGTGCCAGCAGCTTACTCCGGACAGATAATTCACCCCTCCACTTT. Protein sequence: CASSLLRTDNSPLHF. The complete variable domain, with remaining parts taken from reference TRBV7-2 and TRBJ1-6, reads GAGVSQSPSNKVTEKGKDVELRCDPISGHTALYWYRQSLGQGLEFLIYFQGNSAPDKSGLPSDRFSAERTGGSVSTLTIQRTQQEDSAVYLCASSLLRTDNSPLHFGNGTRLTVT.

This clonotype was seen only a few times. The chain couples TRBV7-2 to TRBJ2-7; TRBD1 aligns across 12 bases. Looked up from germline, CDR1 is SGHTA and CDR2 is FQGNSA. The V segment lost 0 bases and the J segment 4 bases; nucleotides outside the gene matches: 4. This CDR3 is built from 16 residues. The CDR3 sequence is CASSLAGTGGKYEQYF. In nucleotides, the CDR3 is TGTGCCAGCAGCTTAGCCGGGACAGGGGGCAAGTACGAGCAGTACTTC.

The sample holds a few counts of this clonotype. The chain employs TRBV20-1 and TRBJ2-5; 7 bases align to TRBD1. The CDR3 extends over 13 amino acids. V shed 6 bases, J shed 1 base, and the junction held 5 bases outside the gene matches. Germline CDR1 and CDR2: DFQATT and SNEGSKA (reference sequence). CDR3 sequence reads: CSARQGTQETQYF. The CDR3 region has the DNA TGCAGTGCCAGACAGGGCACCCAAGAGACCCAGTACTTC.

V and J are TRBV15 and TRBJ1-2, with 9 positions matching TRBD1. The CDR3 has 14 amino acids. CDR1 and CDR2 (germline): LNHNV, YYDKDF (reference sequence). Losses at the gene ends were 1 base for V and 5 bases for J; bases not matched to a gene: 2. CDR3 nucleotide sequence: TGTGCCACCAGCAGAGCGGGACAGGGTTATGGCTACACCTTC. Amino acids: CATSRAGQGYGYTF. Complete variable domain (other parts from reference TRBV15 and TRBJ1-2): DAMVIQNPRYQVTQFGKPVTLSCSQTLNHNVMYWYQQKSSQAPKLLFHYYDKDFNNEADTPDNFQSRRPNTSFCFLDIRSPGLGDTAMYLCATSRAGQGYGYTFGSGTRLTVV.

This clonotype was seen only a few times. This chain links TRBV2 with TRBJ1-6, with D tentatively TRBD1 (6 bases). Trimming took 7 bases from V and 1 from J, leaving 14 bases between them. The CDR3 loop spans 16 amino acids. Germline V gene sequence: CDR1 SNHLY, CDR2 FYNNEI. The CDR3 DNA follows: TGTGCCAGCAACTTCCAGGGGACTTCCTATAATTCACCCCTCCACTTT. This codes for CASNFQGTSYNSPLHF.